Presented here are 19 T cell receptor beta chains from one specimen sequenced in a study of blood T cell repertoires in COVID-19. Profiled with immunoSEQ multiplex PCR; TCRdb holds only in-frame clones, not every one. The repertoire consists of some 200,000 clones, with roughly 82% occurring once and the leading ten covering over 9.5%. The sequencing sample was made of PBMCs or T cells enriched from blood (not recorded which). All receptors come from a middle-aged man who had recovered from COVID-19.

The gene calls are TRBV4-3 and TRBJ2-4, with D possibly being TRBD1 (6 bases). Germline V CDR1 and CDR2: LGHNA, YSLEER. V lost 4 bases, J lost 7 bases, and 14 bases lay in between. The length of the CDR3 is 14 residues. CDR3 sequence reads: CASSPSVGGNIQYF. CDR3 in DNA: TGCGCCAGCAGCCCCAGCGTAGGGGGTAACATTCAGTACTTC.

The J gene is TRBJ1-4, the V gene TRBV7-2; 8 nucleotides agree with TRBD1. CDR1 and CDR2 (germline): SGHTA, FQGNSA. The CDR3 is 16 amino acids. After removal of 5 bases from V and 4 bases from J, the junction contained 9 bases not matched to a gene. CDR3 loop: CASSPRAGQGNEKLFF. The CDR3 nucleotides read TGTGCCAGCAGCCCAAGAGCAGGACAGGGTAATGAAAAACTGTTTTTT.

This clone was seen once. This chain joins TRBV2 and TRBJ1-2, with D possibly matching TRBD1 (5 bases). The CDR3 spans 14 residues. Germline CDR1 reads SNHLY; CDR2 reads FYNNEI. V was pared by 8 bases and J by 4 bases, with 17 bases between. The CDR3 sequence is CASELNGGGYGYTF. The CDR3 nucleotides read TGTGCCAGCGAACTTAATGGGGGGGGCTATGGCTACACCTTC.

The chain joins TRBV11-2 to TRBJ1-3; no definite D call. The CDR3 length is 15 residues. Germline CDR1 and CDR2: SGHAT and FQNNGV. V dropped 4 bases and J dropped 0 bases, with 10 bases sitting between them. In DNA form, the CDR3 reads TGTGCCAGCAGCTCCGGGCGGGCCTCTGGAAACACCATATATTTT. Translation gives CASSSGRASGNTIYF.

This clone was observed a single time. V and J are TRBV24-1 and TRBJ2-1; possible D gene TRBD1, 6 bases. This CDR3 has 15 amino acids. Germline CDR1 and CDR2: KGHDR and SFDVKD. The V gene lost 3 bases and the J gene lost 7 bases, with 15 bases spanning the gap. The CDR3 DNA reads TGTGCCACCAGTGATAACACAGGGCCCACAAATGAGCAGTTCTTC. It specifies CATSDNTGPTNEQFF.

This chain links TRBV9 with TRBJ1-1, with D unresolved. V was shortened by 0 bases and J by 3 bases, with 12 bases between the two germline ends. The CDR3 consists of 15 residues. CDR1 is SGDLS and CDR2 is YYNGEE in the germline V gene. This chain's CDR3 is CASSVGPGSHTEAFF. CDR3 bases: TGTGCCAGCAGCGTAGGCCCCGGGAGCCACACTGAAGCTTTCTTT.

The chain recombines TRBV15 with TRBJ1-4; possible D gene TRBD1, 5 bases. This CDR3 has 14 residues. Trimming left V 4 bases short and J 0 bases short, with 6 bases between. CDR1 and CDR2 (germline): LNHNV, YYDKDF (reference sequence). The CDR3 is CATSIQATNEKLFF. Written as DNA, the CDR3 is TGTGCCACCAGCATACAGGCAACTAATGAAAAACTGTTTTTT.

This clone was detected once. The gene calls are TRBV3-1 (or the pseudogene TRBV3-2) and TRBJ2-7; 9 bases match TRBD2. Germline V gene sequence: CDR1 LGHDT, CDR2 YNNKEL (reference sequence). This CDR3 is built from 15 residues. V gave up 0 bases and J gave up 6 bases; unmatched junction bases: 6. In DNA form, the CDR3 reads TGTGCCAGCAGCCAAGAGGGGAGCGGGAGGCCCGAGCAGTACGTC. This encodes CASSQEGSGRPEQYV.

The chain has TRBV2 and TRBJ2-1; TRBD2 agrees at 7 bases. CDR1 is SNHLY and CDR2 is FYNNEI in the germline V gene. The CDR3 has 15 residues. With 3 bases clipped from V and 5 bases from J, the junction kept 7 bases outside the gene matches. CDR3 region: CASSESGNWNNEQFF. In nucleotides, the CDR3 is TGTGCCAGCAGTGAGAGCGGGAATTGGAACAATGAGCAGTTCTTC.

In nucleotides, the CDR3 is TGTGCCTGGTCCCTAGAACAGGGGGCGGACACTGAAGCTTTCTTT. This gives the protein CAWSLEQGADTEAFF. The chain couples TRBV30 to TRBJ1-1; 9 bases are shared with TRBD1. The CDR3 covers 15 residues. With 5 bases clipped from V and 3 bases from J, the junction kept 10 bases outside the gene matches. Per germline, CDR1 GTSNPN and CDR2 SVGIG (reference sequence).

This clone has more than one count but fewer than ten. The rearrangement links TRBV11-1 to TRBJ2-7; a weak D match, TRBD1 (7 bases). The CDR3 spans 15 residues. V lost 5 bases, J lost 9 bases, and 23 bases lay in between. Per the germline V gene, CDR1 is SGHAT and CDR2 is FQDESV (reference sequence). The CDR3 DNA sequence: TGTGCCAGCAGCCCCTCTCAGGGGGGAGTACGAGGGCAGTACTTC. Residues: CASSPSQGGVRGQYF.

The V and J genes are TRBV14 and TRBJ2-7, with 8 bases matching TRBD1. The CDR3 is 14 amino acids. Losses at the gene ends were 0 bases for V and 6 bases for J; bases not matched to a gene: 4. Per germline, CDR1 SGHDN and CDR2 FVKESK. CDR3 loop: CASSQDVTGGEQYF. The CDR3 nucleotides read TGTGCCAGCAGCCAAGATGTTACAGGGGGCGAGCAGTACTTC.

This sequence joins TRBV29-1 and TRBJ2-3, with 13 bases fitting TRBD2. Germline V gene sequence: CDR1 SQVTM, CDR2 ANQGSEA. The V and J ends lost 6 bases and 2 bases, in that order; junction bases with no gene match: 8. This CDR3 comprises 16 residues. CDR3 nucleotides: TGCAGCGTCCGGACTAGCGGGAGTTTTACCACAGATACGCAGTATTTT. Translation gives CSVRTSGSFTTDTQYF.

This sequence joins TRBV18 and TRBJ1-2; no firm D call. Deletions cut 0 bases from V and 4 bases from J, with 9 bases between. The CDR3 is 14 amino acids. Germline V gene sequence: CDR1 KGHSH, CDR2 LQKENI. The CDR3 DNA sequence: TGTGCCAGCTCACCACCGGGCCAGATCTATGGCTACACCTTC. Protein: CASSPPGQIYGYTF. Combining the CDR3 with reference TRBV18 and TRBJ1-2 gives the whole variable domain NAGVMQNPRHLVRRRGQEARLRCSPMKGHSHVYWYRQLPEEGLKFMVYLQKENIIDESGMPKERFSAEFPKEGPSILRIQQVVRGDSAAYFCASSPPGQIYGYTFGSGTRLTVV.

V gene TRBV28 combines with J gene TRBJ1-1; D is unclear. The CDR3 sequence is 15 residues long. Germline V gene data show CDR1 as MDHEN and CDR2 as SYDVKM. V lost 2 bases to trimming and J lost 9 bases, with 19 bases between them. The CDR3 DNA follows: TGTGCCAGCAGTTTAGGCCTGACTATAGGGTCCCAAGCTTTCTTT. Its protein product is CASSLGLTIGSQAFF. Complete variable domain (other parts from reference TRBV28 and TRBJ1-1): DVKVTQSSRYLVKRTGEKVFLECVQDMDHENMFWYRQDPGLGLRLIYFSYDVKMKEKGDIPEGYSVSREKKERFSLILESASTNQTSMYLCASSLGLTIGSQAFFGQGTRLTVV.

The gene calls are TRBV18 and TRBJ1-4, with a weak D call TRBD1 (5 bases). Germline CDR1 and CDR2: KGHSH and LQKENI. CDR3 length equals 17 residues. Trimming took 3 bases from V and 2 from J, leaving 16 bases between them. The CDR3 DNA is TGTGCCAGCTCACCTCGGGCAGGGAGGCCGACTAATGAAAAACTGTTTTTT. It translates to CASSPRAGRPTNEKLFF.

In this sample, this clone turned up once. The V and J genes are TRBV24-1 and TRBJ1-1; no firm D call. Looked up from germline, CDR1 is KGHDR and CDR2 is SFDVKD. This CDR3 is built from 12 residues. V was clipped by 4 bases and J by 5 bases, with 7 bases between them. Here the CDR3 reads CATSDGGTEAFF. CDR3 in DNA: TGTGCCACCAGTGACGGAGGGACTGAAGCTTTCTTT.

The rearrangement joins TRBV28 to TRBJ2-5; weak D call: TRBD2 (7 bases). Trimming stripped 5 bases from V and 3 bases from J, with 16 bases between. There are 15 residues in the CDR3. Germline CDR1 MDHEN, CDR2 SYDVKM. CDR3 DNA: TGTGCCAGCAGTGAGGGGGGGCGCCCGGAAGAGACCCAGTACTTC. It is translated as CASSEGGRPEETQYF.

V gene TRBV3-1 (or the pseudogene TRBV3-2) combines with J gene TRBJ2-2, with TRBD2 matching 9 bases. In germline, CDR1 is LGHDT, CDR2 YNNKEL (reference sequence). CDR3 length equals 16 residues. The V gene end was trimmed by 4 bases and the J gene end by 0 bases; junction bases not matched to a gene: 3. Here the CDR3 reads CASSPTSGSNTGELFF. Here the CDR3 DNA reads TGTGCCAGCAGCCCGACTAGCGGTTCGAACACCGGGGAGCTGTTTTTT.